This entry concerns a single T cell receptor beta chain. Its antigen remains unidentified. This specimen belongs to a study of cytomegalovirus exposure and HLA in healthy donors. Each donor was nominally healthy when sampled (though unrecorded immune exposures were likely). Study-wide points: Among CMV-associated TCR beta chains, most appeared HLA-restricted in a later analysis. In vitro experiments confirmed that a few CMV-associated chains were specific for CMV antigens.

Primers included in the PCR were 60 Vbeta and 13 Jbeta primers. Original analysis: A follow-up analysis tallied some 80 million unique TCR beta chains, roughly 11 million shared. TCRdb's copy holds only in-frame clones and misses some; the assay was immunoSEQ multiplex PCR. The V and J calls and clone size come from that table; D and trimming were worked out from the DNA. Recorded for this sample: 90,000 to 130,000 clones. The sequencing input was PBMCs. This TCR was recovered from a man in his forties in good health and CMV-seropositive.

CDR3 coding DNA: TGTGCCAGCAGCCAAGAAATGGCAGGATTGAACACTGAAGCTTTCTTT. Protein product: CASSQEMAGLNTEAFF. The chain employs TRBV14 and TRBJ1-1; D unresolved. Germline V CDR1 and CDR2: SGHDN, FVKESK. The CDR3 sequence is 16 residues long. The V end was cut by 0 bases, the J end by 0 bases, with 11 bases between.